These T cell receptor gamma chains were read from a single sample in a study of Vδ1+ human thymocytes. TCRdb reprocessed the multiplex PCR reads through CATT. Among about 36,000 gamma-chain clones listed, 20% to 25% were seen once. The sample consisted of Vdelta1+ gamma-delta thymocytes from the thymus. The source is a girl under three years old who had congenital heart surgery. The CDR3 runs from the conserved cysteine through the conserved F or W. The order of the fields is clone size, J gene, V gene, CDR3 DNA, CDR3 protein. Clone size is stated in some rows and not others, as once, few, many or a class when expanded.

>few|TRGJ1/TRGJ2|TRGV2
TGTGCCACCTGGGACGGGCCTTCTGGTAAGAAACTCTTT
CATWDGPSGKKLF
>-|TRGJ1/TRGJ2|TRGV4
TGTGCCACCTGGGACGGGCCGTTCGTTAAGGGTTATAAGAAACTCTTT
CATWDGPFVKGYKKLF
>-|TRGJ1/TRGJ2|TRGV3
TGTGCCACCTGGGACCCAACGGTAAATTATTATAAGAAACTCTTT
CATWDPTVNYYKKLF
>-|TRGJ1/TRGJ2|TRGV9
TGTGCCTTGTGGGAGTATGAACGTAAGAAACTCTTT
CALWEYERKKLF
>-|TRGJ1/TRGJ2|TRGV8
TGCGCCACCTGGGACCCCATCTATTATAAGAAACTCTTT
CATWDPIYYKKLF
>few|TRGJ1/TRGJ2|TRGV8
TGTGCCACCTGGATGGGGTCTTTGGGTAAGAAACTCTTT
CATWMGSLGKKLF
>few|TRGJ1/TRGJ2|TRGV9
TGTGCCTTGTGGGAGGTGCAAAAATGCGGGAATTATTATAAGAAACTCTTT
CALWEVQKCGNYYKKLF
>few|TRGJP|TRGV9
TGTGCCTTGTGGGAGGGTCCGTTTCTGGGCAAAAAAATCAAGGTATTT
CALWEGPFLGKKIKVF
>once|TRGJ1/TRGJ2|TRGV4
TGTGCCACCTGGGATGGGCGGTTAAAATATTATAAGAAACTCTTT
CATWDGRLKYYKKLF
>-|TRGJ1/TRGJ2|TRGV9
TGTGCCTTGTGGGAGGTGCATTTCAAGAAACTCTTT
CALWEVHFKKLF
>few|TRGJ1/TRGJ2|TRGV4
TGTGCCACCTGGGATGGGCGCGCGCGAACTTATAAGAAACTCTTT
CATWDGRARTYKKLF
>many|TRGJ1/TRGJ2|TRGV3
TGTGCCACCTGGGACAGGCCTAGGTATAAGAAACTCTTT
CATWDRPRYKKLF
>few|TRGJ1/TRGJ2|TRGV9
TGTGCCTTGTGGGAGGCCGCTTATTATAAGAAACTCTTT
CALWEAAYYKKLF
>few|TRGJ1/TRGJ2|TRGV2
TGTGCCACCTGGGACGGGCCAGGGAGTTATTATAAGAAACTCTTT
CATWDGPGSYYKKLF
>few|TRGJ1/TRGJ2|TRGV2
TGTGCCACCTGGGACGGGCAGGTTGATTATAAGAAACTCTTT
CATWDGQVDYKKLF
>medium-sized|TRGJ1/TRGJ2|TRGV4
TGTGCCACCTGGGATGGGCATTATTATAAGAAACTCTTT
CATWDGHYYKKLF
>-|TRGJ1/TRGJ2|TRGV3
TGTGCCACCTGGGACAGGCGATGGTCGAAGAAACTCTTT
CATWDRRWSKKLF
>few|TRGJ1/TRGJ2|TRGV9
TGTGCCTTGTGGGAGCTATCCCATAAGAAACTCTTT
CALWELSHKKLF
>-|TRGJP1|TRGV4
TGTGCCACCTGGGATGGGCAGAATACCACTGGTTGGTTCAAGATATTT
CATWDGQNTTGWFKIF
>few|TRGJ1/TRGJ2|TRGV9
TGTGCCTTGTGGGAGGTGATGGTTAGGAAACTCTTT
CALWEVMVRKLF
>-|TRGJ1/TRGJ2|TRGV4
TGTGCCACCTGGGATGGACGTGGTTATAAGAAACTCTTT
CATWDGRGYKKLF
>-|TRGJ1/TRGJ2|TRGV9
TGTGCCTTGTGGGATTTCGAGAAGAAACTCTTT
CALWDFEKKLF